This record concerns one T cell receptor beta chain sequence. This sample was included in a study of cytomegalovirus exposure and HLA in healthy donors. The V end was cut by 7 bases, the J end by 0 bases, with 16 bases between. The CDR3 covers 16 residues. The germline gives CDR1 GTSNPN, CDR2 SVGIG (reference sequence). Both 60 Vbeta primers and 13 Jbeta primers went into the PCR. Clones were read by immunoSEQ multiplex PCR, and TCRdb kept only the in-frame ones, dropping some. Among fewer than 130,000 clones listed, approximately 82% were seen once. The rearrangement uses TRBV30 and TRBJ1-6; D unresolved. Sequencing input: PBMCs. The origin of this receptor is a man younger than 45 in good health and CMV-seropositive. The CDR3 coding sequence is TGTGCCTCCTCCGAGGTCGGCAGCTCCTATAATTCACCCCTCCACTTT. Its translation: CASSEVGSSYNSPLHF.